The next 22 T cell receptor beta chains were all read from a single sample in a study of T cell repertoires in cytomegalovirus infection. TCRdb re-analysed the reads in MiXCR, keeping a single row per CDR3 protein. This table has 740,000 or so distinct CDR3 sequences, 35% appearing once. Material for sequencing was PBMCs. The receptor set was obtained from a human donor in good health (CMV status not recorded). Some clones in this sample may be carry-over from other donors' samples.

This clonotype was observed a handful of times. The rearrangement uses TRBV11-2 and TRBJ1-1; tentatively, D is TRBD1 (5 bases). V was trimmed by 4 bases and J by 1 base, leaving 13 bases between them. CDR1 and CDR2 (germline): SGHAT, FQNNGV. The CDR3 is 15 amino acids. The CDR3 DNA follows: TGTGCCAGCAGCTGGGAGGGGACGGCGAACACTGAAGCTTTCTTT. It codes for CASSWEGTANTEAFF.

This chain links TRBV28 with TRBJ1-2; possible D gene TRBD1, 5 bases. The V end was cut by 1 base, the J end by 3 bases, with 9 bases between. The CDR3 has 14 residues. Germline assignment: CDR1 MDHEN and CDR2 SYDVKM. CDR3 in DNA: TGTGCCAGCAGTTTATTGTGGGGCGACTATGGCTACACCTTC. It yields the protein CASSLLWGDYGYTF.

The V call is TRBV6-1, the J call TRBJ1-3; 9 positions match TRBD1. Unmatched junction bases numbered 8, after V lost 5 bases and J lost 9 bases. The CDR3 consists of 14 residues. CDR1 and CDR2 (germline): MNHNS, SASEGT. The CDR3 nucleotides are TGTGCCAGCAGTCACCGGGACAGGGCGTCCACCATATATTTT. Translation gives CASSHRDRASTIYF.

V gene TRBV19 combines with J gene TRBJ2-2; 9 bases match TRBD1. The CDR3 sequence is 16 residues long. V trimming: 5 bases; J trimming: 1 base; junction bases outside the gene matches: 5. Germline V gene sequence: CDR1 LNHDA, CDR2 SQIVND (reference sequence). In DNA, the CDR3 is TGTGCCAGTAGTGCTCGGACAGGGGTGAACACCGGGGAGCTGTTTTTT. It translates to CASSARTGVNTGELFF.

V usage is TRBV19 and J usage is TRBJ2-6; D is ambiguous. The germline V gene encodes CDR1 LNHDA and CDR2 SQIVND (reference sequence). Trimming stripped 1 base from V and 0 bases from J, with 4 bases between. This CDR3 comprises 15 residues. The CDR3 spells CASSIASSGANVLTF. CDR3 nucleotide sequence: TGTGCCAGTAGTATAGCATCCTCTGGGGCCAACGTCCTGACTTTC.

This clonotype has just a few counts. The chain carries TRBV29-1 and TRBJ2-7; 7 nucleotides align to TRBD2. Germline V CDR1 and CDR2: SQVTM, ANQGSEA. V lost 4 bases and J lost 3; bases outside the gene matches: 3. CDR3 length: 12 amino acids. CDR3 nucleotides: TGCAGCGTTGGATCGGGGGGCTACGAGCAGTACTTC. Amino acids: CSVGSGGYEQYF.

This clonotype was picked up a small number of times. The CDR3: CASSSETANEQYF. In DNA form, the CDR3 reads TGTGCCAGCAGTTCAGAGACAGCCAACGAGCAGTACTTC. V gene TRBV12-3 or TRBV12-4 combines with J gene TRBJ2-7, with D possibly TRBD1 on 5 matching bases. V was clipped by 4 bases and J by 5 bases, with 12 bases between them. The CDR3 has 13 residues.

The genes are TRBV6-6 and TRBJ1-4; 12 bases are shared with TRBD1. The V segment lost 7 bases and the J segment 10 bases; nucleotides outside the gene matches: 22. The CDR3 runs 19 residues. Germline V gene data show CDR1 as MNHNY and CDR2 as SVGAGI (reference sequence). The CDR3 sequence is CASITGTGGAFGTLGKLFF. CDR3 sequence (DNA): TGTGCCAGCATTACCGGGACAGGGGGCGCATTCGGGACCTTGGGAAAACTGTTTTTT.

V and J are TRBV19 and TRBJ2-1; a weak D match, TRBD2 (5 bases). The V gene lost 2 bases and the J gene lost 4 bases, with 15 bases spanning the gap. Germline V CDR1 and CDR2: LNHDA, SQIVND (reference sequence). This CDR3 has 16 residues. In DNA form, the CDR3 reads TGTGCCAGTAGTATAAGCAGTTTGGGAGCATACAATGAGCAGTTCTTC. This codes for CASSISSLGAYNEQFF. Based on the CDR3 plus reference TRBV19 and TRBJ2-1, the full variable domain is DGGITQSPKYLFRKEGQNVTLSCEQNLNHDAMYWYRQDPGQGLRLIYYSQIVNDFQKGDIAEGYSVSREKKESFPLTVTSAQKNPTAFYLCASSISSLGAYNEQFFGPGTRLTVL.

This chain joins TRBV28 and TRBJ1-4; 9 bases are shared with TRBD1. Losses at the gene ends were 6 bases for V and 0 bases for J; bases not matched to a gene: 8. The CDR3 loop spans 17 amino acids. Germline values: CDR1 MDHEN, CDR2 SYDVKM. The CDR3 sequence is CASRLPGQGATNEKLFF. The CDR3 nucleotides are TGTGCCAGCAGACTACCGGGACAGGGCGCAACTAATGAAAAACTGTTTTTT.

This clonotype showed up just a few times. The V call is TRBV7-8, the J call TRBJ2-5, with D tentatively TRBD2 (5 bases). This CDR3 region has 15 residues. The germline gives CDR1 SGHVS, CDR2 FQNEAQ. V shed 5 bases and J shed 2 bases, with 15 bases lying between them. CDR3 region: CASSPYRTGQETQYF. CDR3 sequence (DNA): TGTGCCAGCAGCCCATACCGAACGGGGCAAGAGACCCAGTACTTC.

The rearrangement joins TRBV2 to TRBJ2-5; 7 positions match TRBD1. Per the germline V gene, CDR1 is SNHLY and CDR2 is FYNNEI. V dropped 6 bases and J dropped 0; count of bases not matched to a gene: 4. CDR3 size: 14 residues. DNA for the CDR3: TGTGCCAGCAGGTCGGGACAGAACCAAGAGACCCAGTACTTC. Translated: CASRSGQNQETQYF.

This clonotype was recorded only once. The rearrangement links TRBV11-1 to TRBJ2-1; the match to TRBD2 covers 10 bases. Germline V gene lookup returns CDR1 SGHAT and CDR2 FQDESV (reference sequence). The CDR3 is made up of 21 amino acids. Trimming took 5 bases from V and 4 from J; bases not matched to a gene: 23. The CDR3 region is CASSPLPGGAGGPMSYNEQFF. CDR3 nucleotides: TGTGCCAGCAGCCCGCTTCCCGGGGGAGCGGGAGGGCCTATGTCTTACAATGAGCAGTTCTTC.

The gene calls are TRBV27 and TRBJ1-6; no definite D call. Germline lookup yields CDR1 MNHEY and CDR2 SMNVEV (reference sequence). V shed 2 bases and J shed 7 bases, with 6 bases lying between them. This CDR3 comprises 13 residues. The CDR3 bases are TGTGCCAGCAGTTTACAGTGGAATTCACCCCTCCACTTT. The encoded protein is CASSLQWNSPLHF.

The chain joins TRBV12-3 or TRBV12-4 to TRBJ2-1; D tentatively reads TRBD1 or TRBD2 (5 bases each). The V and J ends lost 6 bases and 5 bases respectively, with 20 bases between them. The CDR3 loop spans 16 amino acids. CDR3 region: CASSIRWRTRDNEQFF. The CDR3 nucleotides read TGTGCCAGCAGCATCCGGTGGAGGACACGGGACAATGAGCAGTTCTTC.

V gene TRBV27 combines with J gene TRBJ1-4; TRBD1 agrees at 9 bases. From germline, CDR1 is MNHEY and CDR2 SMNVEV (reference sequence). CDR3 size: 16 residues. The V segment lost 6 bases and the J segment 6 bases; nucleotides outside the gene matches: 11. The CDR3 protein is CASSLDRGNNHEKLFF. The CDR3 nucleotides read TGTGCCAGCAGCCTCGACAGGGGGAACAATCATGAAAAACTGTTTTTT.

The chain links TRBV19 to TRBJ2-1; a weak D match, TRBD1 (5 bases). CDR1 is LNHDA and CDR2 is SQIVND in the germline V gene (reference sequence). CDR3 length: 15 residues. V dropped 2 bases and J dropped 8 bases, with 16 bases sitting between them. CDR3 sequence: CASSITRGSRYEQFF. As DNA, the CDR3 is TGTGCCAGTAGTATAACAAGGGGCAGTCGGTATGAGCAGTTCTTC.

This rearrangement joins TRBV19 to TRBJ1-2; 9 positions agree with TRBD1. The CDR3 contains 14 residues. CDR1 is LNHDA, CDR2 SQIVND, per germline (reference sequence). Germline trimming cut 5 bases from V and 7 bases from J; bases unmatched to any gene: 8. DNA for the CDR3: TGTGCCAGTAGTGACCGGGACAGGGAAGGTGGCTACACCTTC. This codes for CASSDRDREGGYTF.

The rearrangement uses TRBV4-1 and TRBJ1-3; TRBD1 aligns across 8 bases. Germline CDR1 and CDR2: MGHRA and YSYEKL. CDR3 length: 19 residues. Germline trimming cut 5 bases from V and 1 base from J; bases unmatched to any gene: 16. The CDR3 sequence: CASSARVTGQGDSGNTIYF. The CDR3 bases are TGCGCCAGCAGCGCCAGGGTAACAGGACAGGGCGATTCTGGAAACACCATATATTTT.

The rearrangement joins TRBV29-1 to TRBJ2-7; weak D call: TRBD1 (6 bases). The CDR3 consists of 13 residues. Germline CDR1 is SQVTM and CDR2 is ANQGSEA. Trimming removed 4 bases from V and 4 bases from J, with 14 bases in between. CDR3 sequence reads: CSVGEIRGYEQYF. For the CDR3, the DNA is TGCAGCGTTGGAGAAATCAGGGGATACGAGCAGTACTTC.

The V gene is TRBV2, the J gene TRBJ2-7; 12 bases are shared with TRBD2. This CDR3 is 16 amino acids long. CDR1 and CDR2 (germline): SNHLY, FYNNEI. V dropped 2 bases and J dropped 5; count of bases not matched to a gene: 7. The DNA for the CDR3 is TGTGCCAGCAGTGAATCGACTAGCGGGAGCGGGCACGAGCAGTACTTC. It is translated as CASSESTSGSGHEQYF. Based on the CDR3 plus reference TRBV2 and TRBJ2-7, the full variable domain is EPEVTQTPSHQVTQMGQEVILRCVPISNHLYFYWYRQILGQKVEFLVSFYNNEISEKSEIFDDQFSVERPDGSNFTLKIRSTKLEDSAMYFCASSESTSGSGHEQYFGPGTRLTVT.

This clonotype has a count of ten or more. The genes are TRBV11-2 and TRBJ2-3, with a possible D match to TRBD2 (6 bases). This CDR3 contains 15 residues. Germline V gene lookup returns CDR1 SGHAT and CDR2 FQNNGV. V was cut by 4 bases and J by 0 bases, with 11 bases left in between. The chain's CDR3 is CASSWAGTSTDTQYF. As DNA, the CDR3 is TGTGCCAGCAGCTGGGCGGGGACTAGCACAGATACGCAGTATTTT.